This TCR beta chain emerged from a study of control samples from healthy donors and cancer patients. The CDR3 is 18 residues long. Germline V CDR1 and CDR2: MNHEY, SVGEGT. V was shortened by 0 bases and J by 3 bases, with 21 bases between the two germline ends. Sequencing was performed with immunoSEQ multiplex PCR; in TCRdb, only in-frame clones are kept and a portion is missing. The sample records about 110,000 clones, approximately 84% being singletons. The origin of this receptor is a man aged 18 to 35 in good health. V gene TRBV6-2 or TRBV6-3 combines with J gene TRBJ2-7; D may be TRBD2 (6 bases). Sequenced sample: blood. The CDR3 DNA reads TGTGCCAGCAGTTACTCGGGACGGGAGAGCCATGGCCTCTACGAGCAGTACTTC. Protein product: CASSYSGRESHGLYEQYF.